Sequencing of this T cell receptor beta chain was carried out in a study of sequential checkpoint blockade in melanoma. Study summary: Both treatment sequences were followed by maintenance nivolumab.

Assay used: immunoSEQ multiplex PCR; TCRdb lists only in-frame clones, some missing. The sample contains under 25,000 clones, more than 60% of which appear only once. Treatment here: randomized to nivolumab then ipilimumab (arm A) or the reverse (arm B). From thawed PBMCs, live CD3+CD8+ cells negative for CD19 and CD56 were sorted. The CDR3 is 11 amino acids. The ends were cut back, 5 bases at V and 2 bases at J, with 3 bases in the middle. The germline V gene has CDR1 MGHDK and CDR2 SYGVNS. The chain employs TRBV25-1 and TRBJ1-1, with D unresolved. Sequenced material: CD8+ T cells sorted from blood (inferred from file names), taken from a patient given nivolumab and ipilimumab in sequence. The receptor was isolated from a human donor with melanoma. CDR3 nucleotide sequence: TGTGCCAGCAGTCCAAACACTGAAGCTTTCTTT. This encodes CASSPNTEAFF.